Below, 11 T cell receptor beta chains from the same sample are listed, as sequenced in a study of human T cells and chemical hapten exposure. Time point of the sample: patch test 1, 2 weeks after DPC sensitization. Noted treatment: therapeutic diphenylcyclopropenone sensitization with weekly scalp DPC. TCRdb independently ran MiXCR on the RACE reads; one entry per CDR3 protein. The sample shows 150,000 to 200,000 distinct CDR3 sequences, approximately 20% of them seen only once. This specimen consisted of whole blood, obtained in connection with sensitization to the hapten diphenylcyclopropenone (DPC). Receptor source: a woman between 45 and 65 years old with alopecia areata. Some clones in this sample may be carry-over from other donors' samples.

The CDR3 is CASSPQRLNTEAFF. The CDR3 DNA is TGTGCCAGCTCACCACAACGGCTGAACACTGAAGCTTTCTTT. The V and J genes are TRBV18 and TRBJ1-1, with unresolved D. Germline CDR1 is KGHSH and CDR2 is LQKENI. This CDR3 region has 14 residues. With 1 base removed from V and 0 bases from J, the gap between germline ends came to 6 bases.

This clonotype came up a few times. The rearrangement uses TRBV28 and TRBJ1-5, with a weak D call TRBD1 (5 bases). V lost 8 bases, J lost 5 bases, and 16 bases lay in between. This CDR3 region has 14 residues. From germline, CDR1 is MDHEN and CDR2 SYDVKM. The CDR3 protein is CASAQNGADQPQHF. The CDR3 coding sequence is TGTGCCAGCGCTCAGAATGGGGCTGATCAGCCCCAGCATTTT. Using reference TRBV28 and TRBJ1-5 for the parts outside the CDR3, the full variable domain is DVKVTQSSRYLVKRTGEKVFLECVQDMDHENMFWYRQDPGLGLRLIYFSYDVKMKEKGDIPEGYSVSREKKERFSLILESASTNQTSMYLCASAQNGADQPQHFGDGTRLSIL.

This clonotype was seen repeatedly, ten times or more. The chain uses TRBV20-1 and TRBJ2-1, with no clear D. Germline CDR1 and CDR2: DFQATT and SNEGSKA (reference sequence). The CDR3 has 14 residues. V dropped 1 base and J dropped 6 bases, with 13 bases sitting between them. The CDR3 DNA reads as TGCAGTGCTAGAGCTCATGACCGGGTCAATGAGCAGTTCTTC. The encoded protein is CSARAHDRVNEQFF.

A few counts support this clonotype. This sequence joins TRBV14 and TRBJ2-1, with a weak D call TRBD1 (5 bases). CDR1 and CDR2 from the germline V gene are SGHDN and FVKESK. This CDR3 contains 13 residues. Deletions cut 7 bases from V and 2 bases from J, with 9 bases between. This chain's CDR3 is CASTQGTYNEQFF. The CDR3 coding sequence is TGTGCCAGCACCCAGGGTACCTACAATGAGCAGTTCTTC.

This clonotype turned up a few times. The genes are TRBV20-1 and TRBJ2-3; the match to TRBD2 covers 7 bases. The V gene end was trimmed by 0 bases and the J gene end by 4 bases; junction bases not matched to a gene: 13. The CDR3 runs to 17 residues. Germline CDR1 DFQATT, CDR2 SNEGSKA (reference sequence). The CDR3 DNA is TGCAGTGCTAGAGATGGGAGACTAGCCTATGGGCCAGATACGCAGTATTTT. This gives the protein CSARDGRLAYGPDTQYF.

V and J are TRBV25-1 and TRBJ1-4; D unclear. This CDR3 is built from 14 residues. Germline assignment: CDR1 MGHDK and CDR2 SYGVNS. The ends were cut back, 2 bases at V and 8 bases at J, with 12 bases in the middle. The CDR3 region is CASSEERVGEKLFF. The DNA for the CDR3 is TGTGCCAGCAGTGAAGAGAGGGTAGGAGAAAAACTGTTTTTT.

The chain couples TRBV29-1 to TRBJ1-1; D remains ambiguous. The CDR3 extends over 12 amino acids. Per germline, CDR1 SQVTM and CDR2 ANQGSEA. This chain's CDR3 is CRGIFMNTEAFF. Written as DNA, the CDR3 is TGCAGGGGAATCTTCATGAACACTGAAGCTTTCTTT.

This clonotype came up a few times. CDR3 region: CASSASGNTEAFF. CDR3 in DNA: TGCGCCAGCAGTGCATCGGGGAACACTGAAGCTTTCTTT. The chain recombines TRBV10-1 with TRBJ1-1; D uncertain. V gave up 4 bases and J gave up 1 base, with 7 bases separating them. In germline, CDR1 is WNHNN, CDR2 SYGVQD (reference sequence). CDR3 length: 13 residues.

J is TRBJ2-5 and V is TRBV4-2, with 10 nucleotides matching TRBD2. Germline V gene data show CDR1 as LGHNA and CDR2 as YNFKEQ. The CDR3 runs 16 residues. J gave up 6 bases and V 0 bases, and 7 bases lay outside the gene matches. Here the CDR3 reads CASSQEPASGRQTQYF. The CDR3 coding sequence is TGTGCCAGCAGCCAAGAACCGGCTAGCGGGAGACAGACCCAGTACTTC.

With respect to this clonotype: A read error is possible here, since a much larger clone lies one base away. The chain recombines TRBV13 with TRBJ1-2; D is undetermined. CDR3 length equals 14 residues. Per the germline V gene, CDR1 is PRHDT and CDR2 is FYEKMQ (reference sequence). In DNA, the CDR3 is TGTGCCAGCAGCTTGGCGGGAGGGCACTATGGCTACAACTTC. As protein: CASSLAGGHYGYNF. Based on the CDR3 plus reference TRBV13 and TRBJ1-2, the full variable domain is AAGVIQSPRHLIKEKRETATLKCYPIPRHDTVYWYQQGPGQDPQFLISFYEKMQSDKGSIPDRFSAQQFSDYHSELNMSSLELGDSALYFCASSLAGGHYGYNFGSGTRLTVV.

This chain connects TRBV4-3 to TRBJ2-3; 10 bases match TRBD2. The CDR3 is made up of 18 amino acids. Germline CDR1 is LGHNA and CDR2 is YSLEER. The ends lost 0 bases at V and 5 bases at J; junction bases unmatched: 11. The CDR3 is CASSQDRRASGRRDTQYF. The CDR3 DNA reads as TGCGCCAGCAGCCAAGATCGGCGGGCTAGCGGGAGAAGAGATACGCAGTATTTT.